This T cell receptor (beta chain) originates from a study of cytomegalovirus exposure and HLA in healthy donors (dated by TCRdb to the late 2010s). With respect to the entire study: In an earlier analysis of about 560 of the donors, about 270 Gb of sequence data and 100 million or so unique TCR beta sequences from 150 million to 200 million T cells were reported. An early release covering about 600 HLA-typed donors comprised about 300 gigabases of sequencing data and tens of millions of unique TCR sequences. The genetic ancestry cluster associated with self-reported Caucasian donors included 65% to 90% of the roughly 380 genotyped donors. The study aimed to test whether signatures of past pathogen exposure could be identified by cataloging public T cell receptors. The T cell repertoires of 550 to 850 subjects were profiled by immunosequencing and related to cytomegalovirus serostatus. Along with the roughly 670-subject first cohort, a separate validation cohort of around 110 different subjects was used. High-throughput TCR immunosequencing, statistical association of individual TCRs with disease status, and machine learning were combined to predict cytomegalovirus infection status. In a later analysis, previously published TCR beta repertoires from several hundred donors were re-analyzed and high-resolution HLA genotyping was added so that TCR occurrence patterns could be studied. The later analysis used no new phenotypic data to find candidate immune exposures, relying instead on TCR beta sequences and their occurrence across donors. An earlier analysis of around 580 of the donors used high-throughput TCR beta sequencing to judge whether each TCR beta V gene segment behaved as functional or pseudogenic. Donor age, sex, ethnicity and CMV serostatus were compiled alongside the repertoire data. Genome-wide SNP genotypes for about three fifths of the 666 donors were used in a later genetic analysis, which treated that subset as a discovery cohort. Every discovery cohort repertoire had been produced on one sequencing platform. Both class I and class II loci were covered by HLA typing, at four-digit resolution. The number of typed donors differed by locus: about 620-630 for A, B, C, DRB1 and DQB1; approximately 520 for DQA1; 600 to 610 for DPA1; and some 430 for DPB1. A handful of DR-DQ haplotypes were treated as single units for association and clustering because of strong linkage in the cohort. Among 398 genotyped donors of the cohort, an average of roughly 230,000 unique TCR beta nucleotide sequences was sequenced per donor, of which approximately 19% were non-productive. The paper as a whole reports these results and caveats: Linkage disequilibrium might explain the correlated functional status among segregating V segments, but an unknown experimental factor could not be excluded. Most TCR sequences were observed very rarely across donors, whereas some public TCRs were present in many individuals. A cluster of highly shared sequence variants was judged likely to be a technical artifact of the sequencing pipeline. For the cohort, immune exposure information was limited to CMV serostatus. According to a later analysis, TCR association rates differed among HLA loci, with DRB1 alleles showing the most associated TCRs and HLA-C alleles showing the fewest. A further reported finding was that TCR beta sequences accurately predicted the HLA-A and HLA-B alleles for most subjects in the first cohort. The 87-base-pair reads could not distinguish some IMGT-functional V segments, including TRBV6-2 and TRBV6-3, so those segments were excluded. A later analysis found that HLA-associated TCR beta chains were more clonally expanded and had lower generation probabilities than equally common non-associated chains. In both the original and validation cohorts, the classifier was reported to diagnose cytomegalovirus status with high specificity and sensitivity. In a later genetic analysis, a missense DCLRE1C variant was associated with V-gene and J-gene trimming of TCR beta chains, and the association was replicated in an independent cohort. In a later genetic analysis, fewer N-insertions in productive TCRs were reported among donors in an Asian-associated ancestry cluster than the 666-donor mean. An earlier analysis of approximately 570 of the donors showed that most TCR beta V segments appeared in productive rearrangements either about 87% or about 30% of the time, which broadly matched IMGT annotations. Because counts were too low, about 18 rarely observed V segments, including chromosome 9 orphons, were excluded from the earlier analysis of some 590 of the donors. According to a later analysis, most CMV-associated TCR beta chains appeared to be HLA-restricted, and the HLA associations seemed to be driven largely by CMV exposure. In the study, around 150 TCR beta chains were listed as associated with cytomegalovirus. According to a later analysis, parvovirus B19, influenza, CMV and Epstein-Barr virus appeared linked to several top co-occurrence clusters. Presence/absence analyses assumed roughly uniform sequencing depth across donors, an assumption that may not hold. In vitro tests confirmed that three of the cytomegalovirus-associated TCR beta chains recognize cytomegalovirus antigens. The authors suggested that the approach could potentially be generalized to other disease states and immunological phenotypes. Because HLA typing was missing for some donors at each locus, association tests included only the typed subset. Only TCR beta chains were sequenced in this cohort, and the absence of alpha or paired-chain data limited detectable features. At a false discovery rate of 0.05, a later analysis linked some 18,000 TCR beta sequences to specific HLA alleles. Assigning TCR associations to individual alleles was difficult when HLA alleles, especially DR and DQ, strongly co-occurred.

The library relied on the immunoSEQ multiplex PCR assay. For the multiplex PCR, a mixture combining 60 forward primers for TCR Vbeta segments and 13 reverse primers for TCR Jbeta segments was used. The CDR3 region of rearranged TCR beta genes was amplified from genomic DNA by a multiplex PCR assay. On the Illumina HiSeq System, the amplified TCR beta libraries were sequenced as 87-base-pair reads. For the original study's pipeline: A later analysis counted approximately 84 million unique TCR beta chains across the 650 to 800 repertoires, and approximately 11 million of these chains were shared by at least two donors. Raw reads were error-corrected and collapsed into unique sequences with a nearest-neighbor algorithm that merged closely related sequences to remove PCR and sequencing errors. Alignment of CDR3 sequences to IMGT reference sequences was used to assign V, D and J gene segments. For a sequence to be retained, at least a six-nucleotide match to both a V gene segment and a J gene segment was required. Rearrangements were called productive when the CDR3 lacked stop codons and stayed in frame with V and J; all others were non-productive. CDR3 was defined by IMGT convention, running from the second conserved V-encoded cysteine to the conserved J-encoded phenylalanine. Sequences without an unambiguous match to a single V gene segment were excluded from the earlier analysis of 587 of the donors. An earlier analysis of some 610 of the donors called V segments functional above 56.7% productive rearrangements and segregating when the between-donor standard deviation exceeded 5%. To diagnose cytomegalovirus status from the catalog of TCR beta chain sequences, a statistical classification framework was built. In a later analysis, TCR nucleotide sequences were compared against IMGT/GENE-DB human TR gene sequences so that V and J genes could be assigned. In a later analysis, CDR3 sequences and most-parsimonious VDJ recombination scenarios were assigned using the TCRdist pipeline. In a later analysis, every TCR beta chain was defined by the combination of its CDR3 amino acid sequence and its V-gene family, and reads without a unique V-gene family were dropped. A later analysis removed over 500 highly shared, low-generation-probability nucleotide sequences to deal with suspected cross-contamination and a sequencing artifact. In a later analysis, a clonal expansion index was calculated for each public chain from normalized within-repertoire ranks of inferred template counts. A later analysis computed generation probabilities with a VDJ recombination model fitted to out-of-frame rearrangements, and checked the results against IGoR. Hypergeometric tests were used in a later analysis to score TCR-TCR, TCR-HLA and TCR-CMV co-occurrence, with a repertoire-size bias correction applied to the TCR pairs. In a later analysis, false discovery rates were estimated by permuting HLA or CMV assignments 20 times. In a later analysis, co-occurring TCRs were grouped with DBSCAN, and TCRdist sequence similarity was added when clustering was performed within HLA-allele-positive subsets. For co-occurrence clustering, repertoires with fewer than 30,000 or more than 120,000 public chains were excluded, along with about five repertoires with anomalous nucleotide sharing. In its TCRdb copy, this immuneACCESS table keeps in-frame sequences only and misses some clones. Where compared with another copy, unresolved V genes explain less than half of these, and the others have no known cause. V and J calls and clone size come straight from that table; D and trimming were deduced from the DNA. The sample table records about 110,000 clones; about three quarters of these occur just once. The top ten clonotypes cover under 6.5% of the sample.

The CDR3 measures 17 amino acids from cysteine to phenylalanine. Solely the CDR3 DNA is kept, with 51 bases framed from the first base. Ends trimmed: V by 4 bases, J by 0 bases; bases unmatched to a gene: 9. Sequences LNHDA (CDR1) and SQIVND (CDR2) are obtained from the germline V gene (reference sequence). The cohort was made up of around 720 healthy bone marrow donors. All cohort members were sampled while nominally healthy, although unrecorded immune exposures were likely present. The donor tested CMV seropositive, placing the donor among the 310 or so seropositive members of the cohort. A peripheral blood sample was collected from each donor, and TCR beta sequencing was performed on peripheral blood mononuclear cells. Genomic DNA extraction from the blood cell samples was performed with the Qiagen DNeasy Blood Extraction Kit. A word on this clone: No cognate antigen has been identified for it. The input lacks base qualities; no much larger clone sits a single base away.

This clonotype was sampled from a woman between 45 and 65 years old in good health and CMV-seropositive. Sequencing was done on a sample of PBMCs. The chain is made from TRBV19 and TRBJ2-7, with 10 middle bases fitting TRBD2. The CDR3 region: CASSRLSSGGASYEQYF. The nucleotide sequence is given as TGTGCCAGTAGTAGACTCTCAAGCGGGGGGGCCTCCTACGAGCAGTACTTC.